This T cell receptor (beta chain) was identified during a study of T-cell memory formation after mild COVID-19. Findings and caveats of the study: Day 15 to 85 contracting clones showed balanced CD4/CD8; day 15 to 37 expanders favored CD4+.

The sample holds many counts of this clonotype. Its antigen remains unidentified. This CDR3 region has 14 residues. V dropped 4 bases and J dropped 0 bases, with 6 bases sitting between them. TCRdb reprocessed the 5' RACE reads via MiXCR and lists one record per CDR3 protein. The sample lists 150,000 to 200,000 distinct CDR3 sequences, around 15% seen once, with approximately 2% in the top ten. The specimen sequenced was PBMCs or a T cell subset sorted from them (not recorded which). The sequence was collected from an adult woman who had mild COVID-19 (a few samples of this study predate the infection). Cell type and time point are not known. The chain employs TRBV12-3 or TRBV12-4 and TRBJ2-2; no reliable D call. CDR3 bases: TGTGCCAGCAGTTCTGGGTCGAACACCGGGGAGCTGTTTTTT. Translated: CASSSGSNTGELFF.